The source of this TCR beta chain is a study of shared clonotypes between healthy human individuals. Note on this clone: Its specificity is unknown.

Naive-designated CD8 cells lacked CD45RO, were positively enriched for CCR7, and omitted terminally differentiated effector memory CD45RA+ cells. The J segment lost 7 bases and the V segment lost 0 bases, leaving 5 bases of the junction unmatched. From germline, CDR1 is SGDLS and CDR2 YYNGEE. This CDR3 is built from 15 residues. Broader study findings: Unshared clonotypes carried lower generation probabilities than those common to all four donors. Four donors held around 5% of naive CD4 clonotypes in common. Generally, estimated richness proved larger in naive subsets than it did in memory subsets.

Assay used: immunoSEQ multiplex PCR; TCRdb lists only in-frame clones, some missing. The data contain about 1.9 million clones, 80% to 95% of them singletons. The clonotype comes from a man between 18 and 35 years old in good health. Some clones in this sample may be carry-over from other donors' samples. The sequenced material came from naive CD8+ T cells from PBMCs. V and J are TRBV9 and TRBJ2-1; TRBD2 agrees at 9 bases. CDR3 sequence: CASSVEASGKNEQFF. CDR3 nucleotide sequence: TGTGCCAGCAGCGTAGAGGCTAGCGGGAAGAATGAGCAGTTCTTC.